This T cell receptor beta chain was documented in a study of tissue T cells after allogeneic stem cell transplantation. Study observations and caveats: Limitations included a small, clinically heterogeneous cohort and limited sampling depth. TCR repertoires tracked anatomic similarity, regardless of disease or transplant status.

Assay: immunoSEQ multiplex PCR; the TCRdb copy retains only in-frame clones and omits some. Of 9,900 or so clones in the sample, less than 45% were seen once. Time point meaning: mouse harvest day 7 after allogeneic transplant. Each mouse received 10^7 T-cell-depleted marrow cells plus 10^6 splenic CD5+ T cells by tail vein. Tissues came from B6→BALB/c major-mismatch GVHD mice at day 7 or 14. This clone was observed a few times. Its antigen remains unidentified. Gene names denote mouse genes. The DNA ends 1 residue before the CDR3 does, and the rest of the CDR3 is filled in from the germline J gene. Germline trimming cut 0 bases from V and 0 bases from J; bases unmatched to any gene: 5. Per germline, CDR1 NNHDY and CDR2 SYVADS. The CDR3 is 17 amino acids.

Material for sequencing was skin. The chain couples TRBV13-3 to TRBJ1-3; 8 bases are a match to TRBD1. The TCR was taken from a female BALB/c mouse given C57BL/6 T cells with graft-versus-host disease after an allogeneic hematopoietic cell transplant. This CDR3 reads CASSDAWTGSSGNTLYF. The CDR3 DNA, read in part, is TGTGCCAGCAGTGATGCCTGGACAGGGAGTTCTGGAAATACGCTCTAT. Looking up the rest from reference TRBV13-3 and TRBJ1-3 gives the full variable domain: EAAVTQSPRSKVAVTGGKVTLSCHQTNNHDYMYWYRQDTGHGLRLIHYSYVADSTEKGDIPDGYKASRPSQENFSLILELASLSQTAVYFCASSDAWTGSSGNTLYFGEGSRLIVV.